This record concerns one T cell receptor beta chain sequence. This sample is part of a study of blood T cell repertoires in COVID-19. With V trimmed by 0 bases and J by 7 bases, 5 bases remained unmatched. Looked up from germline, CDR1 is KGHSY and CDR2 is FQNENV. This CDR3 contains 15 residues. In the original workflow: Nucleated cell number was recorded as an estimate derived from reference gene primer amplification. Sequencing used immunoSEQ multiplex PCR; TCRdb keeps in-frame clones, though not all of them. V and J calls and clone size come straight from that table; D and trimming were deduced from the DNA. The sample lists a few hundred thousand clones; 70% to 90% were seen once.

This TCR came from a man aged 30 to 39 who had recovered from COVID-19. The chain uses TRBV16 and TRBJ1-1; 10 bases are a match to TRBD1. Source material: PBMCs or T cells enriched from blood (not recorded which). This chain's CDR3 is CASSQSSTGGGEAFF. The CDR3 DNA reads as TGTGCCAGCAGCCAATCCTCGACAGGGGGCGGTGAAGCTTTCTTT.